This passage covers 10 T cell receptor beta chains from one sample sequenced in a study of cytomegalovirus exposure and HLA in healthy donors. PCR primers comprised 60 Vbeta and 13 Jbeta primers. This table comes from immunoSEQ multiplex PCR, and its TCRdb copy is limited to in-frame clones, with some not included. The table shows approximately 130,000 clones, with over 70% occurring only once. Specimen: PBMCs. These receptor sequences come from a man aged 30 to 39 in good health and CMV-seronegative.

CDR3 nucleotides: TGTGCCAGCAGCCAAACGAACAGGGGATACAATTCACCCCTCCACTTT. It codes for CASSQTNRGYNSPLHF. This sequence joins TRBV14 and TRBJ1-6; 7 positions match TRBD1. The germline gives CDR1 SGHDN, CDR2 FVKESK. The CDR3 has 16 residues. J was trimmed by 7 bases and V by 2 bases; bases with no gene match: 8.

This clone was counted only a few times. This rearrangement joins TRBV27 to TRBJ1-1, with D hard to call. V was clipped by 3 bases and J by 1 base, with 21 bases between them. The germline V gene encodes CDR1 MNHEY and CDR2 SMNVEV (reference sequence). CDR3 length equals 18 residues. In DNA, the CDR3 is TGTGCCAGCAGTTTTTCCGGGAGCGTCAGGATGGGGAACACTGAAGCTTTCTTT. Its protein is CASSFSGSVRMGNTEAFF.

The chain joins TRBV7-9 to TRBJ1-1; D remains ambiguous. Germline V gives CDR1 SEHNR, CDR2 FQNEAQ (reference sequence). V was pared by 1 base and J by 0 bases, with 9 bases between. The CDR3 has 15 amino acids. The DNA of the CDR3 is TGTGCCAGCAGCTTAGTGTTCGGAGTGAACACTGAAGCTTTCTTT. Translation gives CASSLVFGVNTEAFF.

This clone has just a few counts. Since a far larger clone is one base different, this is likely a read error. J is TRBJ2-3 and V is TRBV6-4; 12 bases match TRBD1. The length of the CDR3 is 15 residues. From germline, CDR1 is MRHNA and CDR2 SNTAGT. The CDR3 coding sequence is TGTGCCAGCAGTGACGGGACAGGGGGCACAGATACGCTGTATTTT. Residues: CASSDGTGGTDTLYF.

This sequence joins TRBV2 and TRBJ2-1; TRBD2 agrees at 9 bases. V lost 6 bases to trimming and J lost 0 bases; unmatched junction nucleotides: 21. Germline V gene data show CDR1 as SNHLY and CDR2 as FYNNEI. The CDR3 spans 21 residues. The CDR3 is CASSDNNARTSERSSYNEQFF. The CDR3 coding sequence is TGTGCCAGCAGCGACAACAATGCAAGGACTAGCGAGAGAAGCTCCTACAATGAGCAGTTCTTC.

This CDR3 is CASSQDFGLFYEQYF. The CDR3 nucleotides are TGTGCCAGCAGCCAAGATTTTGGACTATTCTACGAGCAGTACTTC. The V gene is TRBV4-2, the J gene TRBJ2-7, with D maybe TRBD2 (6 bases). V gave up 0 bases and J gave up 3 bases, with 12 bases separating them. There are 15 residues in the CDR3. CDR1 and CDR2 from the germline V gene are LGHNA and YNFKEQ.

A few counts support this clone. The V and J genes are TRBV4-1 and TRBJ1-1, with TRBD1 matching 10 bases. The CDR3 extends over 18 amino acids. Germline trimming cut 4 bases from V and 4 bases from J; bases unmatched to any gene: 15. CDR1 is MGHRA, CDR2 YSYEKL, per germline. CDR3 amino acids: CASSPFVPGQGLGTEAFF. CDR3 coding DNA: TGCGCCAGCAGCCCCTTCGTCCCGGGACAGGGGCTGGGCACTGAAGCTTTCTTT.

V gene TRBV6-6 combines with J gene TRBJ2-7; 9 nucleotides line up with TRBD2. V lost 5 bases, J lost 3 bases, and 5 bases stayed unmatched. Germline V gene sequence: CDR1 MNHNY, CDR2 SVGAGI (reference sequence). The length of the CDR3 is 14 residues. Here the CDR3 DNA reads TGTGCCAGCAGTCAGGGACTAGCTATCTACGAGCAGTACTTC. Protein sequence: CASSQGLAIYEQYF.

This sequence joins TRBV27 and TRBJ2-5; TRBD2 matches 11 bases. The ends lost 4 bases at V and 5 bases at J; junction bases unmatched: 12. The germline CDR1 and CDR2 sequences are MNHEY and SMNVEV (reference sequence). The CDR3 has 17 residues. The CDR3 region is CASSSIAGGFWGETQYF. The CDR3 DNA sequence: TGTGCCAGCAGTTCCATAGCGGGAGGGTTCTGGGGTGAGACCCAGTACTTC.

The rearrangement joins TRBV21-1 to TRBJ2-7; TRBD1, the table's D call, lacks a check against the DNA. TRBV21-1 is noted as a pseudogene. This CDR3 contains 14 residues. CDR3 nucleotides: TGTGCCAGCAGCAAAGGCGAGGGGGCCTACGAGCAGTACTTC. This encodes CASSKGEGAYEQYF.